The 7 T cell receptor beta chains below come from one sample, sequenced in a study of T cells in Graves' hyperthyroidism and ophthalmopathy. RNA transcripts yielded amplified TCR beta CDR3 regions. HTBI primers were used for first-round RT-PCR of the TCR CDR3. Using its own MiXCR run on the multiplex PCR reads, TCRdb lists one record per CDR3 protein. This sample has 550,000 to 650,000 distinct CDR3 sequences, with around 13% found just once. Sequenced: blood. These receptors originate from a woman aged 25-40 years with Graves' hyperthyroidism that later progressed to Graves' ophthalmopathy.

V is TRBV5-1 and J is TRBJ1-1, with D possibly being TRBD1 (5 bases). CDR1 and CDR2 (germline): SGHRS, YFSETQ. Deletions cut 0 bases from V and 3 bases from J, with 12 bases between. CDR3 length: 15 amino acids. The CDR3 DNA is TGCGCCAGCAGCTTGGATGGGACTGTAGACACTGAAGCTTTCTTT. This codes for CASSLDGTVDTEAFF. The full variable domain, rest sourced from reference TRBV5-1 and TRBJ1-1, is KAGVTQTPRYLIKTRGQQVTLSCSPISGHRSVSWYQQTPGQGLQFLFEYFSETQRNKGNFPGRFSGRQFSNSRSEMNVSTLELGDSALYLCASSLDGTVDTEAFFGQGTRLTVV.

This clonotype was detected many times. The rearrangement uses TRBV24-1 and TRBJ2-5, with 7 bases fitting TRBD1. This CDR3 has 13 amino acids. Germline V gene sequence: CDR1 KGHDR, CDR2 SFDVKD. With V trimmed by 10 bases and J by 5 bases, 9 bases remained unmatched. In nucleotides, the CDR3 is TGTGCCACAAGCCCGACAGGGCACGAGACCCAGTACTTC. Translating gives CATSPTGHETQYF.

V is TRBV6-2 or TRBV6-3 and J is TRBJ1-5; 7 bases fit TRBD1. J lost 4 bases, V lost 5 bases, and 5 bases had no gene match. This CDR3 comprises 14 residues. The germline CDR1 and CDR2 sequences are MNHEY and SVGEGT. CDR3 region: CASSDTGVNQPQHF. The CDR3 DNA reads as TGTGCCAGCAGTGACACAGGGGTAAATCAGCCCCAGCATTTT.

Ten or more counts support this clonotype. The chain is built from TRBV9 and TRBJ2-2; a weak D match, TRBD2 (6 bases). CDR3 size: 15 residues. The V and J ends lost 3 bases and 2 bases respectively, with 11 bases between them. Germline CDR1 reads SGDLS; CDR2 reads YYNGEE. Written as DNA, the CDR3 is TGTGCCAGCAGCGGGGGACTGTTCAACACCGGGGAGCTGTTTTTT. It codes for CASSGGLFNTGELFF.

This rearrangement joins TRBV18 to TRBJ2-2; D not resolved. The V end was cut by 2 bases, the J end by 4 bases, with 11 bases between. Germline V CDR1 and CDR2: KGHSH, LQKENI. CDR3 length equals 15 residues. CDR3 region: CASSPTESSTGELFF. DNA for the CDR3: TGTGCCAGCTCACCAACCGAATCGAGCACCGGGGAGCTGTTTTTT.

Notes on this clonotype: This may be a read error, as it is one base from a much larger clone. The rearrangement joins TRBV27 to TRBJ2-7, with D uncertain. CDR1 MNHEY and CDR2 SMNVEV come from the germline V gene (reference sequence). The CDR3 covers 15 residues. The CDR3 spells CASSLLPPGAYDQYF. Written as DNA, the CDR3 is TGTGCCAGCAGTCTCCTCCCCCCCGGAGCCTACGATCAGTACTTC.

Details on this clonotype: This clone may be a read error of a much larger clone one base away. This chain connects TRBV24-1 to TRBJ1-1; 7 bases match TRBD1. Germline V gene sequence: CDR1 KGHDR, CDR2 SFDVKD. The CDR3 is 13 amino acids. CDR3 in DNA: TGTGCCGCCAGCGGGACAGAGAACACTGAAGCTTTCTTT. Translated, it gives CAASGTENTEAFF.